This T cell receptor beta chain was sequenced for a study of radiotherapy plus CTLA-4 blockade in lung cancer. Overall study context: Objective responses were observed in approximately 17% of patients, and disease control was achieved by 31%. General study points: The authors reported that early blood T cell clone dynamics, with interferon-beta, best predicted response. TCR clones originating in tumors grew in number in blood after radiotherapy plus ipilimumab.

Each patient with chemo-refractory metastatic non-small-cell lung cancer was treated with focal radiation plus CTLA-4 blockade using ipilimumab. Germline V gene sequence: CDR1 SGHRS, CDR2 YFSETQ. The CDR3 covers 13 residues. V lost 0 bases and J 11 bases, leaving 15 bases between the germline ends. Clones were read by immunoSEQ multiplex PCR, and TCRdb kept only the in-frame ones, dropping some. The sample consists of approximately 77,000 clones, less than 85% of them appearing once. As regards this clone: No antigen is known for it.

This clonotype originated in a human donor with non-small cell lung cancer who had stable disease on radiotherapy plus ipilimumab. The material was peripheral blood, obtained from a patient treated with radiotherapy plus ipilimumab. The chain uses TRBV5-1 and TRBJ2-7, with D possibly being TRBD2 (6 bases). CDR3 loop: CASSLAGDRLKYF. The CDR3 region has the DNA TGCGCCAGCAGCTTGGCGGGGGACCGCCTGAAGTACTTC.